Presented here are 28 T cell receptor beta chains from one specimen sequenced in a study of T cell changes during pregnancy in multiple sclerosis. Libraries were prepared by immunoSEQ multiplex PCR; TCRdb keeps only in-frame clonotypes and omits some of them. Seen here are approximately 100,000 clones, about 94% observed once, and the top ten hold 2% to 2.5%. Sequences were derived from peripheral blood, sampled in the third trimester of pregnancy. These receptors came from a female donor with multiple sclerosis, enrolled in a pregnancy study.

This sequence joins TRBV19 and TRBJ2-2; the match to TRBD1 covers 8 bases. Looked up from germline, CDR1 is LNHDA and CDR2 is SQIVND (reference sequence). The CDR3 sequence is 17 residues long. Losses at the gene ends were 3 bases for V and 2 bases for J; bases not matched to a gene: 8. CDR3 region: CASSIGSTGANTGELFF. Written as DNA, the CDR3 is TGTGCCAGTAGTATTGGGTCGACAGGGGCAAACACCGGGGAGCTGTTTTTT. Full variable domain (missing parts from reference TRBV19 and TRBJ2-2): DGGITQSPKYLFRKEGQNVTLSCEQNLNHDAMYWYRQDPGQGLRLIYYSQIVNDFQKGDIAEGYSVSREKKESFPLTVTSAQKNPTAFYLCASSIGSTGANTGELFFGEGSRLTVL.

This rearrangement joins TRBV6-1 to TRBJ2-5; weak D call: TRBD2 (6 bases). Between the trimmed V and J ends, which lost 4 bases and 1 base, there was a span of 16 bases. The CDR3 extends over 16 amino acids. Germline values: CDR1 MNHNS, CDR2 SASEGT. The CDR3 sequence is CASSARGGRAQETQYF. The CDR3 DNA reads TGTGCCAGCAGTGCCCGGGGAGGAAGGGCCCAAGAGACCCAGTACTTC.

The CDR3 DNA sequence: TGTGCCTGGAGAGGCAGGCGAGTCAACTACGAGCAGTACTTC. Encoded protein: CAWRGRRVNYEQYF. The chain uses TRBV30 and TRBJ2-7; D is unclear. From germline, CDR1 is GTSNPN and CDR2 SVGIG (reference sequence). Trimming shortened V by 3 bases and J by 3 bases, and 15 bases separated the two germline ends. CDR3 length equals 14 residues.

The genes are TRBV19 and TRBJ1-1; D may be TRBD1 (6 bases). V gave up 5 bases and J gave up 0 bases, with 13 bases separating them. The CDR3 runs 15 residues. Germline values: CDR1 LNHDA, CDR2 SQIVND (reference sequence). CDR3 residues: CASSPPTGLNTEAFF. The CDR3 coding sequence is TGTGCCAGTAGTCCCCCAACAGGGCTGAACACTGAAGCTTTCTTT.

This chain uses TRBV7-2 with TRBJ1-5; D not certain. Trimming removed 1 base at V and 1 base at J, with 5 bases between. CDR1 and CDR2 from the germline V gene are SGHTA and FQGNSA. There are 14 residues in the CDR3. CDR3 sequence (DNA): TGTGCCAGCAGCTTAGTGTTAAGCAATCAGCCCCAGCATTTT. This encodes CASSLVLSNQPQHF. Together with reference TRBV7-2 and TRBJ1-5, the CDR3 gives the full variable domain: GAGVSQSPSNKVTEKGKDVELRCDPISGHTALYWYRQSLGQGLEFLIYFQGNSAPDKSGLPSDRFSAERTGGSVSTLTIQRTQQEDSAVYLCASSLVLSNQPQHFGDGTRLSIL.

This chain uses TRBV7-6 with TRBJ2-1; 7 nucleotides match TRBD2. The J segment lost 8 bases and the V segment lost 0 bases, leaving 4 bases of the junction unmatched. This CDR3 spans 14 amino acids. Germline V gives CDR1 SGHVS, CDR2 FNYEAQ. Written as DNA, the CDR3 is TGTGCCAGCAGCTTAGCGGGAGGGCCAGATGAGCAGTTCTTC. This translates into CASSLAGGPDEQFF.

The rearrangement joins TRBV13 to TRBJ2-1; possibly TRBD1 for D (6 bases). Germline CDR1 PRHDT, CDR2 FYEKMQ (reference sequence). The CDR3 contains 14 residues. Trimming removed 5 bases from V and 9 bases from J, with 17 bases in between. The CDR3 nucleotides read TGTGCCAGCAGCCTGGGGCAGGGGCGAGGTGAGCAGTTCTTC. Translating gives CASSLGQGRGEQFF.

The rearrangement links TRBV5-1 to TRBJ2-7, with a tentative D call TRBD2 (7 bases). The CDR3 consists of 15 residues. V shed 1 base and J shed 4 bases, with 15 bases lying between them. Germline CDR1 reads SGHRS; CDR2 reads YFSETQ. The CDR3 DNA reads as TGCGCCAGCAGCTTGTGGACTAGGGGGTCTTACGAGCAGTACTTC. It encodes CASSLWTRGSYEQYF.

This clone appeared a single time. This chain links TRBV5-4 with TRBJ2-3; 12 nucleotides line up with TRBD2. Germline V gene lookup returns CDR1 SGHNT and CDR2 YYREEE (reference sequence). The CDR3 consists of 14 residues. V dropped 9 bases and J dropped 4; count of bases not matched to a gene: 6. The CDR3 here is CAMTSGSWADTQYF. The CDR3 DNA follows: TGTGCCATGACTAGCGGGAGTTGGGCAGATACGCAGTATTTT.

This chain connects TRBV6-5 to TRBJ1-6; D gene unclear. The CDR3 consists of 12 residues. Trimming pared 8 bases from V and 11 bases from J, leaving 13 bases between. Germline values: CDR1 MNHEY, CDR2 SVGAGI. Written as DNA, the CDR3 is TGTGCCAGCCAACGGGGAGGGCCACCCCTCCACTTT. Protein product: CASQRGGPPLHF.

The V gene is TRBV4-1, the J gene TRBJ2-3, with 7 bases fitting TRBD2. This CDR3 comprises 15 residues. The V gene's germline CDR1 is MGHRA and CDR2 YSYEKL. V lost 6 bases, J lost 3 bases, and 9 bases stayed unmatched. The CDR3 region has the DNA TGCGCCAGCAGGGGGCGGGAGTCGGGGACAGATACGCAGTATTTT. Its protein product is CASRGRESGTDTQYF.

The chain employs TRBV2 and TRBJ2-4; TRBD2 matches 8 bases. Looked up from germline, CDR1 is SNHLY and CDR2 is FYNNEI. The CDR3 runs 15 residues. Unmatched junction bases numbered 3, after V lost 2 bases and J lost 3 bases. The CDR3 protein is CASSELAGYKNIQYF. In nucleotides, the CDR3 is TGTGCCAGCAGTGAACTAGCGGGCTACAAAAACATTCAGTACTTC.

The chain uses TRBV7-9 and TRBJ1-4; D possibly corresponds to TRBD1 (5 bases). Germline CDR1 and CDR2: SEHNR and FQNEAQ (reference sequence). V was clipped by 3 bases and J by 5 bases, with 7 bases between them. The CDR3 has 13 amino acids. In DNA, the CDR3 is TGTGCCAGCAGCTTGGGGGGAAATGAAAAACTGTTTTTT. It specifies CASSLGGNEKLFF.

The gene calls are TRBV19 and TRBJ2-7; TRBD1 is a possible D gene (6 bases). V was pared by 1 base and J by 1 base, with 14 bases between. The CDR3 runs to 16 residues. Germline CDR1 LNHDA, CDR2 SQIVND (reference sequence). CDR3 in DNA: TGTGCCAGTAGTATAGGTGGCAGGGGAGCGTCCTACGAGCAGTACTTC. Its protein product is CASSIGGRGASYEQYF.

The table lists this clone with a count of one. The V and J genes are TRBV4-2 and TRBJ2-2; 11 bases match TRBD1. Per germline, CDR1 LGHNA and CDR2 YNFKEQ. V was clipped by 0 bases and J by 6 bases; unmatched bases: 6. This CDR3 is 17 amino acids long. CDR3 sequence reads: CASSQEGLGQGAGELFF. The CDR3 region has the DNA TGTGCCAGCAGCCAAGAGGGGTTGGGACAGGGGGCCGGGGAGCTGTTTTTT.

CDR3 in amino acids: CAISEVAPGYTF. The CDR3, as DNA: TGTGCCATCAGTGAAGTGGCTCCTGGCTACACCTTC. The rearrangement links TRBV10-3 to TRBJ1-2; D unresolved. CDR3 length equals 12 residues. Trimming pared 3 bases from V and 7 bases from J, leaving 9 bases between. CDR1 is ENHRY, CDR2 SYGVKD, per germline.

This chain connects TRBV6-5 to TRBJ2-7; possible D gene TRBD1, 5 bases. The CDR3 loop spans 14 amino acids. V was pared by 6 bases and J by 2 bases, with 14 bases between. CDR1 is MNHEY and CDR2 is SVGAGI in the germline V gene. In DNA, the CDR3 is TGTGCCAGCAGGCCCCTAGGGGAAACCTACGAGCAGTACTTC. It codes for CASRPLGETYEQYF.

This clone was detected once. This CDR3 is CASSQGLAWSNNEQFF. In DNA, the CDR3 is TGCGCCAGCAGCCAAGGACTAGCCTGGTCTAACAATGAGCAGTTCTTC. This chain connects TRBV4-1 to TRBJ2-1; 7 positions agree with TRBD2. Germline V gene lookup returns CDR1 MGHRA and CDR2 YSYEKL. The V segment lost 1 base and the J segment 5 bases; nucleotides outside the gene matches: 8. The CDR3 extends over 16 amino acids.

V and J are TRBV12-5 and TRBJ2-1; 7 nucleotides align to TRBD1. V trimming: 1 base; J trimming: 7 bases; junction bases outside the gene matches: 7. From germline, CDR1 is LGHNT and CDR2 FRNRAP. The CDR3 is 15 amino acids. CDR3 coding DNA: TGTGCTAGTGGTTTGGGATCCGGGACAGCAAATGAGCAGTTCTTC. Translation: CASGLGSGTANEQFF.

The CDR3 protein is CAISVVGQDNEQFF. CDR3 nucleotide sequence: TGTGCCATCAGTGTGGTGGGACAGGACAATGAGCAGTTCTTC. V is TRBV10-3 and J is TRBJ2-1, with 8 bases fitting TRBD1. V dropped 4 bases and J dropped 5; count of bases not matched to a gene: 4. Per the germline V gene, CDR1 is ENHRY and CDR2 is SYGVKD. The CDR3 loop spans 14 amino acids.

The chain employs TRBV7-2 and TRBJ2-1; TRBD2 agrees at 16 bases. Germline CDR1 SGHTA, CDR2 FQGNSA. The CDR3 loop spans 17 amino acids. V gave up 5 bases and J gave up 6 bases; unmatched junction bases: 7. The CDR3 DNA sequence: TGTGCCAGCAGCGGGACTAGCGGGAGGGCCGTCCGCAATGAGCAGTTCTTC. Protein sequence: CASSGTSGRAVRNEQFF.

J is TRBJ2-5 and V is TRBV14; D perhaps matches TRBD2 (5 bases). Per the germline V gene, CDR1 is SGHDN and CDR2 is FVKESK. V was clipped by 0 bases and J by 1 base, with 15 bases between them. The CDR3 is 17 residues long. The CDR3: CASSQELVGSLQETQYF. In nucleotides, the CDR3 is TGTGCCAGCAGCCAAGAGCTGGTAGGGAGCCTCCAAGAGACCCAGTACTTC.

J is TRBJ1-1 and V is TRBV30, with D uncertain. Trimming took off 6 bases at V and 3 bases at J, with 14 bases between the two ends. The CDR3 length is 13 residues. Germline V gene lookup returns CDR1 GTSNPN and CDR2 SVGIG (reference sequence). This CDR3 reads CACGSQAYTEAFF. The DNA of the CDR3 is TGTGCCTGCGGTTCGCAGGCATACACTGAAGCTTTCTTT.

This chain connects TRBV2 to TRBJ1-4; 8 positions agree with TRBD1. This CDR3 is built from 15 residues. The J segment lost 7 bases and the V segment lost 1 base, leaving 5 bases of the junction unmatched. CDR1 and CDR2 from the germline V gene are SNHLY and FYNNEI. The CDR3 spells CASSEDRGAGEKLFF. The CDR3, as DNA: TGTGCCAGCAGTGAAGACAGGGGGGCAGGTGAAAAACTGTTTTTT.

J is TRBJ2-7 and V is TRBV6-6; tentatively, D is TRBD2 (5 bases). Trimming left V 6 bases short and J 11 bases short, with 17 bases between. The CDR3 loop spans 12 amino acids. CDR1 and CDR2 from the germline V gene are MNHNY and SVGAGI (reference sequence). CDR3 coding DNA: TGTGCCAGCAGCCCGATTGGTCCGGAGGAGTACTTC. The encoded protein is CASSPIGPEEYF.

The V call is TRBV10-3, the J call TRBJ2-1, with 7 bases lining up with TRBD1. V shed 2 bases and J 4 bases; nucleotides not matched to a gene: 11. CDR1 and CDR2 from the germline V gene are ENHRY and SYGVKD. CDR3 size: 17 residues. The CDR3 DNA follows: TGTGCCATCAGTGAGCTTAAAGGGGGCTTCGGGTACAATGAGCAGTTCTTC. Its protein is CAISELKGGFGYNEQFF.

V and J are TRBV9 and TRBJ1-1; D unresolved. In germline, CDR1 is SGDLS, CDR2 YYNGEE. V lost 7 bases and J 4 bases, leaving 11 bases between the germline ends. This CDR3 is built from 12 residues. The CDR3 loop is CASGPLSTEAFF. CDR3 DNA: TGTGCCAGCGGGCCTCTGAGCACTGAAGCTTTCTTT.

The CDR3 sequence is CASSLVRQGDYEQYF. CDR3 DNA sequence: TGTGCCAGCAGTTTAGTGAGGCAGGGGGATTACGAGCAGTACTTC. The chain employs TRBV28 and TRBJ2-7; 7 nucleotides agree with TRBD1. This CDR3 has 15 residues. J gave up 4 bases and V 2 bases, and 8 bases lay outside the gene matches. Germline CDR1 reads MDHEN; CDR2 reads SYDVKM.